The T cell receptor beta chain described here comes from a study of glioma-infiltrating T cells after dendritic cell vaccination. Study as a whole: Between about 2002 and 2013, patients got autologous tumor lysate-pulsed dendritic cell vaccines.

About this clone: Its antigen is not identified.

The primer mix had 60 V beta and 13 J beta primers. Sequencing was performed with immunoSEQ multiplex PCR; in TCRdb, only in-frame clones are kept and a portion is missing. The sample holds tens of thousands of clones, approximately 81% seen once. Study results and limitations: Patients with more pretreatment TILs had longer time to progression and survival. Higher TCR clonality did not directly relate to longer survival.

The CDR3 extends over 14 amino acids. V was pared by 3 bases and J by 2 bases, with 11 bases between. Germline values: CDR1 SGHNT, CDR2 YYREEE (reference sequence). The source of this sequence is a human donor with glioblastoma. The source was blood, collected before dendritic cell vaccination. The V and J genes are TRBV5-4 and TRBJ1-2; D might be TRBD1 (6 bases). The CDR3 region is CASSWGHLNYGYTF. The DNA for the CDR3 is TGTGCCAGCAGCTGGGGACACCTAAACTATGGCTACACCTTC.